The T cell receptor beta chain under discussion was sequenced for a study of cytomegalovirus exposure and HLA in healthy donors. Study-level background: In a later analysis, it was reported that the 110 or so validation repertoires had been produced on the same platform as the 700 or so repertoires belonging to the first cohort.

Assay used: immunoSEQ multiplex PCR; TCRdb lists only in-frame clones, some missing. There are about 110,000 clones in the sample; approximately 85% occur only once, and 3% lies in the top ten. The CDR3 is 15 residues long. The germline V and J ends were trimmed by 4 bases and 5 bases, with 16 bases remaining between them. Germline lookup yields CDR1 SGDLS and CDR2 YYNGEE. The chain carries TRBV9 and TRBJ1-5; a possible D gene is TRBD1 (5 bases). The sequence was obtained from a woman between 18 and 30 years old in good health and CMV-seronegative. The specimen sequenced was PBMCs. The CDR3 bases are TGTGCCAGCAGCCTGACCGGAGGAGGGGATCAGCCCCAGCATTTT. Translation gives CASSLTGGGDQPQHF.